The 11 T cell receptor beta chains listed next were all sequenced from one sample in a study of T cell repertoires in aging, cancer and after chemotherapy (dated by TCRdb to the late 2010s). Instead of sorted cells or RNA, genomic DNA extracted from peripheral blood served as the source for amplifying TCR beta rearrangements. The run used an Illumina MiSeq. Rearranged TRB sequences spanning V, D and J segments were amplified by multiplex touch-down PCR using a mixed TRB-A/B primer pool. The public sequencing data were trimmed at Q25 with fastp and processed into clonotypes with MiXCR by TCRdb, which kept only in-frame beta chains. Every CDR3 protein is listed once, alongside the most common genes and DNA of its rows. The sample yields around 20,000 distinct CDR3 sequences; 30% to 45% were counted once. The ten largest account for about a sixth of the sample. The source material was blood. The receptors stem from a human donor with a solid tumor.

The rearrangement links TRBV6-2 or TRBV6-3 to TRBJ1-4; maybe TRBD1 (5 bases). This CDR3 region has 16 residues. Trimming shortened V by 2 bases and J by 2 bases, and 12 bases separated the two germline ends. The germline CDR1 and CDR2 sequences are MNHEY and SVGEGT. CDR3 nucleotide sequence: TGTGCCAGCAGTTACGGATTGCGGGGGACTAATGAAAAACTGTTTTTT. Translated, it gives CASSYGLRGTNEKLFF.

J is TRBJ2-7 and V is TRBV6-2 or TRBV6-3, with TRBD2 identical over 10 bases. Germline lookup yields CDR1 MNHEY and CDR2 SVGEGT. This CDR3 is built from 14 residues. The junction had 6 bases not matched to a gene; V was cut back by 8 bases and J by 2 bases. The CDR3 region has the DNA TGTGCCAGCCAAATAGCGGGAGGCCCCTACGAGCAGTACTTC. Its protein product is CASQIAGGPYEQYF.

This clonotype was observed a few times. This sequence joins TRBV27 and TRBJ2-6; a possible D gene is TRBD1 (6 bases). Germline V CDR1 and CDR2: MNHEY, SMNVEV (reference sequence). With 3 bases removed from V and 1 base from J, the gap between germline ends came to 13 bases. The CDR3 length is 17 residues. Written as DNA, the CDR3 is TGTGCCAGCAGTTTTTGGGGGCTTGGGTCTGGGGCCAACGTCCTGACTTTC. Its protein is CASSFWGLGSGANVLTF.

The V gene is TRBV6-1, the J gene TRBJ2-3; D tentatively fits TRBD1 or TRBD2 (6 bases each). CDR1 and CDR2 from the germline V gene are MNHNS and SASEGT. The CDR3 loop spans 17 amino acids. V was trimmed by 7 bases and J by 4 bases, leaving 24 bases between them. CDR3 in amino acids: CASTPVGAGEAADTQYF. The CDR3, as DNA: TGTGCCAGCACCCCTGTCGGGGCAGGGGAGGCAGCAGATACGCAGTATTTT.

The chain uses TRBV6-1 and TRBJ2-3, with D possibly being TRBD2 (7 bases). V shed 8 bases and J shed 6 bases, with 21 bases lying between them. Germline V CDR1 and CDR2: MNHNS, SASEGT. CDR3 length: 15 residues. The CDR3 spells CASLTWGGPADTQYF. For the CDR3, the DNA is TGTGCCAGCCTTACCTGGGGGGGGCCCGCCGATACGCAGTATTTT.

CDR3 bases: TGTGCCAGCAGTCTCACGGACAGGGCGGAGGATGGCTACACCTTC. Protein product: CASSLTDRAEDGYTF. This chain joins TRBV7-9 and TRBJ1-2; TRBD1 matches at 8 bases. The V gene's germline CDR1 is SEHNR and CDR2 FQNEAQ (reference sequence). Unmatched junction bases numbered 12, after V lost 6 bases and J lost 6 bases. The CDR3 is made up of 15 amino acids. The variable domain in full, with the rest retrieved from reference TRBV7-9 and TRBJ1-2, is DTGVSQNPRHKITKRGQNVTFRCDPISEHNRLYWYRQTLGQGPEFLTYFQNEAQLEKSRLLSDRFSAERPKGSFSTLEIQRTEQGDSAMYLCASSLTDRAEDGYTFGSGTRLTVV.

CDR3 nucleotide sequence: TGTGCCAGCAGTTACGACACACTAGCGGGAGCTTTGCCAGATACGCAGTATTTT. This translates into CASSYDTLAGALPDTQYF. The V gene is TRBV6-2 or TRBV6-3, the J gene TRBJ2-3, with TRBD2 matching 11 bases. The germline V gene has CDR1 MNHEY and CDR2 SVGEGT. CDR3 size: 18 residues. V gave up 2 bases and J gave up 4 bases; unmatched junction bases: 11.

The CDR3: CAISRDFSEKLFF. The CDR3 bases are TGTGCCATCAGTCGGGACTTCTCTGAAAAACTGTTTTTT. The V gene is TRBV10-3, the J gene TRBJ1-4, with D possibly TRBD1 on 5 matching bases. The V gene's germline CDR1 is ENHRY and CDR2 SYGVKD. Trimming shortened V by 5 bases and J by 7 bases, and 11 bases separated the two germline ends. The CDR3 sequence is 13 residues long.

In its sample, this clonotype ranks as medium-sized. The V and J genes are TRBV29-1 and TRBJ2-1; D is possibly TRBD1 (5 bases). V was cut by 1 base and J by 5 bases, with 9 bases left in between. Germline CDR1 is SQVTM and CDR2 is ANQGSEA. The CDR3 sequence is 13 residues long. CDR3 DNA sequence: TGCAGCGTTGAAGCAGGGTGGGACAATGAGCAGTTCTTC. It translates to CSVEAGWDNEQFF.

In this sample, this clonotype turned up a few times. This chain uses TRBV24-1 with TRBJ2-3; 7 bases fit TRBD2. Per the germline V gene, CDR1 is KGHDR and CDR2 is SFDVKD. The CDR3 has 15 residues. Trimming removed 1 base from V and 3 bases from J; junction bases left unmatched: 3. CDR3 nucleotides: TGTGCCACCAGTGATTTTGGCGGGGGAACAGATACGCAGTATTTT. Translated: CATSDFGGGTDTQYF.

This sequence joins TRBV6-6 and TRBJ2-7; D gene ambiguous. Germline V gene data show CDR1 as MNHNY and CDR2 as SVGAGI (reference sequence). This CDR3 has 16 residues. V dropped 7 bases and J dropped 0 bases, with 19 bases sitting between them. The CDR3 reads CASIDMSAENSYEQYF. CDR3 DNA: TGTGCCAGCATCGATATGTCCGCAGAAAACTCCTACGAGCAGTACTTC.